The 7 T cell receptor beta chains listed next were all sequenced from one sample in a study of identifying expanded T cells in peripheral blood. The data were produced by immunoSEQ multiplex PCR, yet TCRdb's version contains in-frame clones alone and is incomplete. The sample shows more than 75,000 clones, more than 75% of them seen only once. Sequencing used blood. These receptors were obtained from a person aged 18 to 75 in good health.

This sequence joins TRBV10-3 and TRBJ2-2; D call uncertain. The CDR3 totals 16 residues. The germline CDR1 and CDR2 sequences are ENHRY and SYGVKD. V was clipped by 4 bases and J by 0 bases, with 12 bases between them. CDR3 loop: CAISGASGSNTGELFF. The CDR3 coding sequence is TGTGCCATCAGTGGGGCTTCGGGCTCGAACACCGGGGAGCTGTTTTTT.

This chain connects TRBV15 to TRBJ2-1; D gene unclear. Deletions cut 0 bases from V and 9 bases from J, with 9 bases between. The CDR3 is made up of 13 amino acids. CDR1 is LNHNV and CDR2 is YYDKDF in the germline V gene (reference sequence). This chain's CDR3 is CATSRDRASEQFF. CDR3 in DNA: TGTGCCACCAGCAGAGATCGGGCGAGTGAGCAGTTCTTC.

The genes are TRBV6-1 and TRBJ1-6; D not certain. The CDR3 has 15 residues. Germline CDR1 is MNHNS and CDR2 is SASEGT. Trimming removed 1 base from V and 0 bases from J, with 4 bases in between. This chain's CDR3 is CASSEVGSYNSPLHF. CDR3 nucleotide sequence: TGTGCCAGCAGTGAAGTGGGCTCCTATAATTCACCCCTCCACTTT.

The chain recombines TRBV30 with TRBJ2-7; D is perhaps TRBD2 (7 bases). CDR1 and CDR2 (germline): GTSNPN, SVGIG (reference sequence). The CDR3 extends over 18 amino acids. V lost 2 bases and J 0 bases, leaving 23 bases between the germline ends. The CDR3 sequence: CAWSHAGDILRSSYEQYF. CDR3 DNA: TGTGCCTGGAGTCACGCGGGGGACATTCTCCGGAGCTCCTACGAGCAGTACTTC.

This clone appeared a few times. CDR3 amino acids: CASSLLGAQGSPLHF. Written as DNA, the CDR3 is TGCGCCAGCAGCTTGCTGGGGGCGCAAGGTTCACCCCTCCACTTT. This chain joins TRBV5-1 and TRBJ1-6; TRBD1 is a possible D gene (6 bases). Germline V gene lookup returns CDR1 SGHRS and CDR2 YFSETQ. The CDR3 is 15 residues long. With 1 base removed from V and 9 bases from J, the gap between germline ends came to 14 bases.

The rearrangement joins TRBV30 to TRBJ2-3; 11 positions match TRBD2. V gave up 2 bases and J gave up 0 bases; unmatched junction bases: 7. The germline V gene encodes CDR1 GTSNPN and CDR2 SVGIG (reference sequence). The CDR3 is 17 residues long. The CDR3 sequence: CAWSRAGLAASTDTQYF. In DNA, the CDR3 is TGTGCCTGGAGTAGGGCGGGACTAGCGGCTAGCACAGATACGCAGTATTTT.

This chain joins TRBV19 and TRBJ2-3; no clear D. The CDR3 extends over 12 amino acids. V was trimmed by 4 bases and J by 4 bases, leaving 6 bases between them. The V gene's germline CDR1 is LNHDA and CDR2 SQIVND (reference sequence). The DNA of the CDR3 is TGTGCCAGTAGTACCCGAGCAGATACGCAGTATTTT. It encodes CASSTRADTQYF.